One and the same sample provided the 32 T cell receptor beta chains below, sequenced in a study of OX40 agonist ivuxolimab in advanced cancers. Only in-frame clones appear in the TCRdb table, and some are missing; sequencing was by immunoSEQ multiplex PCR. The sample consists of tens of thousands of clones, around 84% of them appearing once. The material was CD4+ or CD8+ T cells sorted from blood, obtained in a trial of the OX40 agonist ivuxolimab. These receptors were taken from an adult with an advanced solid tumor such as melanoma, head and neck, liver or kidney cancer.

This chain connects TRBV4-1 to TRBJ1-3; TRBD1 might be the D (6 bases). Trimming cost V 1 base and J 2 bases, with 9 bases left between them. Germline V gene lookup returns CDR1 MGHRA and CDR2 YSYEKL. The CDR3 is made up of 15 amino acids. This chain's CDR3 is CASSQVYRAGNTIYF. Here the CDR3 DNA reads TGCGCCAGCAGCCAAGTGTACAGGGCTGGAAACACCATATATTTT.

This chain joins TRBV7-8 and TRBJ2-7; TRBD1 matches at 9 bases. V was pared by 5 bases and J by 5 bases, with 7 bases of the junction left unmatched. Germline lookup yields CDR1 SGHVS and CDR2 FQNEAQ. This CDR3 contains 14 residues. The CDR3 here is CASSPGTGNHEQYF. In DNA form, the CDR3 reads TGTGCCAGCAGCCCCGGGACAGGGAATCACGAGCAGTACTTC. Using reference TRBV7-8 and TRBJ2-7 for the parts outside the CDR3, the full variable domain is GAGVSQSPRYKVAKRGQDVALRCDPISGHVSLFWYQQALGQGPEFLTYFQNEAQLDKSGLPSDRFFAERPEGSVSTLKIQRTQQEDSAVYLCASSPGTGNHEQYFGPGTRLTVT.

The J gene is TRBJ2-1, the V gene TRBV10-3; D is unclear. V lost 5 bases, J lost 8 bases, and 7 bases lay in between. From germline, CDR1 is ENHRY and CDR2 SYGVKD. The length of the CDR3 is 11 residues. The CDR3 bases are TGTGCCATCAGTCTATCCGATGAGCAGTTCTTC. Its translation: CAISLSDEQFF.

The CDR3 region has the DNA TGTGCCAGCTCACCAACCGGGACAGGGGTTCAGCCCCAGCATTTT. Translation gives CASSPTGTGVQPQHF. This chain joins TRBV18 and TRBJ1-5; 10 bases line up with TRBD1. Trimming cost V 2 bases and J 6 bases; bases outside gene matches: 4. CDR1 is KGHSH and CDR2 is LQKENI in the germline V gene. The CDR3 is 15 residues long.

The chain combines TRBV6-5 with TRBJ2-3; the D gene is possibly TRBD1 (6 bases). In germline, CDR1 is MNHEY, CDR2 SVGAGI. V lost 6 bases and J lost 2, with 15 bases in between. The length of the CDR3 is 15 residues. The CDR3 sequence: CASSLSGAVTDTQYF. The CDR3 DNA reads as TGTGCCAGCAGCTTATCAGGGGCCGTCACAGATACGCAGTATTTT.

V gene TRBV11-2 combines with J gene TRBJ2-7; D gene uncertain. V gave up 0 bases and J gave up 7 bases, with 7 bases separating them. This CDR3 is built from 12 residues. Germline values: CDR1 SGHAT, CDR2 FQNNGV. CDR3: CASSLDSGEQYF. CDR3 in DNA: TGTGCCAGCAGCTTAGATTCAGGAGAGCAGTACTTC.

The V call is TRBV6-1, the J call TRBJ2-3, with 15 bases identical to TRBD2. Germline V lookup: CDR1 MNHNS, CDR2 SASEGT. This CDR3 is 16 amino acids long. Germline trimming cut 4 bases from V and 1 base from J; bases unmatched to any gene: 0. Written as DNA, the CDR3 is TGTGCCAGCAGTGGGACTAGCGGGAGGGGCACAGATACGCAGTATTTT. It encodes CASSGTSGRGTDTQYF.

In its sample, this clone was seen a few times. The CDR3 sequence is CASSRSGTTYEQYF. CDR3 nucleotide sequence: TGTGCCAGTAGTCGAAGCGGGACTACCTACGAGCAGTACTTC. The rearrangement joins TRBV19 to TRBJ2-7, with 7 bases aligning to TRBD2. J gave up 2 bases and V 5 bases, and 6 bases lay outside the gene matches. The CDR3 spans 14 residues. Germline CDR1 LNHDA, CDR2 SQIVND (reference sequence).

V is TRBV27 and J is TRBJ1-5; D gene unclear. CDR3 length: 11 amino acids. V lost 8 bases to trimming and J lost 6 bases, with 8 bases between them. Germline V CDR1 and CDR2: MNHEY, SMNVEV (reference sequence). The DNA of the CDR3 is TGTGCCAGCGGGTCTGGTCAGCCCCAGCATTTT. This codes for CASGSGQPQHF.

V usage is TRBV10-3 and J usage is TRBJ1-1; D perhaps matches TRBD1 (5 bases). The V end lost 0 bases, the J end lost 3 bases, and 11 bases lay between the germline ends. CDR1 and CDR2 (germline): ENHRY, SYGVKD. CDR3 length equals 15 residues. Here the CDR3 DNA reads TGTGCCATCAGTGAGTCGACAGTAAAGGACACTGAAGCTTTCTTT. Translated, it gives CAISESTVKDTEAFF.

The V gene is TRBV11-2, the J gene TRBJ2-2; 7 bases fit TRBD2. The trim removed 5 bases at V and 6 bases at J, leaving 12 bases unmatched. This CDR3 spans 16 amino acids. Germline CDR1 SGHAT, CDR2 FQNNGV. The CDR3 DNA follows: TGTGCCAGCAGCCCACTCGGACTAGTCTCCTCCGGGGAGCTGTTTTTT. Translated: CASSPLGLVSSGELFF.

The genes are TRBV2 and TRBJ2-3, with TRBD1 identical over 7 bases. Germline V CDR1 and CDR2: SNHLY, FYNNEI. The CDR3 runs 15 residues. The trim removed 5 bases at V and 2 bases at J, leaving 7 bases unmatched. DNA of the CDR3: TGTGCCAGCAGTTTACAGGGGATATACACAGATACGCAGTATTTT. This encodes CASSLQGIYTDTQYF. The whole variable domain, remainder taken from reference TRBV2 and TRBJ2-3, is EPEVTQTPSHQVTQMGQEVILRCVPISNHLYFYWYRQILGQKVEFLVSFYNNEISEKSEIFDDQFSVERPDGSNFTLKIRSTKLEDSAMYFCASSLQGIYTDTQYFGPGTRLTVL.

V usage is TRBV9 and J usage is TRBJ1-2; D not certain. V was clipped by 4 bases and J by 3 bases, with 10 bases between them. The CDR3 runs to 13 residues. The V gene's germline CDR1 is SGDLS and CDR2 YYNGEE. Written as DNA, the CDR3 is TGTGCCAGCAGCCCCGAGGAGGACTATGGCTACACCTTC. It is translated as CASSPEEDYGYTF.

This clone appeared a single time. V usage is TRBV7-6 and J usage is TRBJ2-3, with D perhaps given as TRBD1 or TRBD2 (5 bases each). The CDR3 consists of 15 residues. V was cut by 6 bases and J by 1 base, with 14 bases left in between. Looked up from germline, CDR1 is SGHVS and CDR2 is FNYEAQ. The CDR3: CASSPDSGGTDTQYF. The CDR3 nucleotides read TGTGCCAGCAGTCCAGACAGCGGAGGCACAGATACGCAGTATTTT.

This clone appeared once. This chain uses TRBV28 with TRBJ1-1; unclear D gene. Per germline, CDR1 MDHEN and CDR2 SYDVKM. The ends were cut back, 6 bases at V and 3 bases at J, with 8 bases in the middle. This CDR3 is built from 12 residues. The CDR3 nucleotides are TGTGCCAGCAGCCCCTATTACACTGAAGCTTTCTTT. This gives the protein CASSPYYTEAFF.

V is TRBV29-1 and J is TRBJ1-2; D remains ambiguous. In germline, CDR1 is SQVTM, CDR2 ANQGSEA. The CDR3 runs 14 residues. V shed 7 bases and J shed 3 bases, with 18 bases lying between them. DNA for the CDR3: TGCAGCGCCCGGAGATGGCAGGACGACTATGGCTACACCTTC. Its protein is CSARRWQDDYGYTF. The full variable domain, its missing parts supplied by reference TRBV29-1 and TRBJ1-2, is SAVISQKPSRDICQRGTSLTIQCQVDSQVTMMFWYRQQPGQSLTLIATANQGSEATYESGFVIDKFPISRPNLTFSTLTVSNMSPEDSSIYLCSARRWQDDYGYTFGSGTRLTVV.

The CDR3 bases are TGTGCCAGCAGCTACAGGGGAGGGAGGCCCCAGCATTTT. This translates into CASSYRGGRPQHF. V and J are TRBV7-2 and TRBJ1-5, with 7 bases fitting TRBD1. The germline V gene encodes CDR1 SGHTA and CDR2 FQGNSA. V was clipped by 4 bases and J by 9 bases; unmatched bases: 6. This CDR3 region has 13 residues. Variable domain in full (rest from reference TRBV7-2 and TRBJ1-5): GAGVSQSPSNKVTEKGKDVELRCDPISGHTALYWYRQSLGQGLEFLIYFQGNSAPDKSGLPSDRFSAERTGGSVSTLTIQRTQQEDSAVYLCASSYRGGRPQHFGDGTRLSIL.

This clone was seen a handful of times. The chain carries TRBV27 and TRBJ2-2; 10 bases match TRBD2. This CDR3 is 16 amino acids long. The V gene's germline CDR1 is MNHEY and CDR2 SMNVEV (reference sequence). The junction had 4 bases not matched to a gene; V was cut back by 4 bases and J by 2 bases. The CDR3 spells CASSSTSGANTGELFF. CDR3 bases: TGTGCCAGCAGTTCCACTAGCGGGGCAAACACCGGGGAGCTGTTTTTT.

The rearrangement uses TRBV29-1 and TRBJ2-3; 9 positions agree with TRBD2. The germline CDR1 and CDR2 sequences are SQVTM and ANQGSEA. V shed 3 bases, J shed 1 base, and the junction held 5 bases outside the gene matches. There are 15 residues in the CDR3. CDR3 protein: CSVESSGKRTDTQYF. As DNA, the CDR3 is TGCAGCGTTGAGTCTAGCGGGAAACGCACAGATACGCAGTATTTT.

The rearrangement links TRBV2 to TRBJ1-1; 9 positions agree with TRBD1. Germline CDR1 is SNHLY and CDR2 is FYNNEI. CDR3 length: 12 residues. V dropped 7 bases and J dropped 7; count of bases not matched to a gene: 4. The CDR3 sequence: CASTRDRDEAFF. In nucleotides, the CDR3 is TGTGCCAGCACCCGGGACAGGGATGAAGCTTTCTTT.

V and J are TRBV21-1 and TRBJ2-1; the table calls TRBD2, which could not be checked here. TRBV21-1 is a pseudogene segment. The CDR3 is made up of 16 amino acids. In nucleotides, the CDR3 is TGTGCCAGCAGCGTCCCACGGGACTCCCTTGCGGATGAGCAGTTCTTC. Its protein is CASSVPRDSLADEQFF.

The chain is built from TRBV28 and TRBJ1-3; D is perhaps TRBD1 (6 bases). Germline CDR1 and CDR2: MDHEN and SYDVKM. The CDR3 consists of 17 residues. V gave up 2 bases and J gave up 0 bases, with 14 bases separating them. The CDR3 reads CASSLTTTGFSGNTIYF. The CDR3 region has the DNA TGTGCCAGCAGTTTAACCACCACAGGGTTCTCTGGAAACACCATATATTTT.

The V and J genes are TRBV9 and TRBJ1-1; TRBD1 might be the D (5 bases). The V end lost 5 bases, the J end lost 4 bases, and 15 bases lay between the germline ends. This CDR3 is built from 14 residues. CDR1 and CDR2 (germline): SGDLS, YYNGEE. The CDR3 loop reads CASSLPQVPTEAFF. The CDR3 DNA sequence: TGTGCCAGCAGTTTACCACAGGTCCCCACTGAAGCTTTCTTT.

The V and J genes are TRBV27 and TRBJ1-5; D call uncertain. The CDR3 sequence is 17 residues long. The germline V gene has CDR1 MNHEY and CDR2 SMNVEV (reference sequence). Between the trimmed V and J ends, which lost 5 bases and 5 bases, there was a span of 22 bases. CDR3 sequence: CASSPARSGRNYQPQHF. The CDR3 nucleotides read TGTGCCAGCAGTCCCGCCCGGAGTGGGCGAAATTATCAGCCCCAGCATTTT.

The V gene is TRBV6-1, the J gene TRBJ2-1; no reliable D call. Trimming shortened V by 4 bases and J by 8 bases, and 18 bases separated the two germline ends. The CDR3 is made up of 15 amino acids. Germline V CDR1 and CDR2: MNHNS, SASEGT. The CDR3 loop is CASSAAIPSIDEQFF. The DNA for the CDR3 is TGTGCCAGCAGTGCAGCCATTCCCTCAATCGATGAGCAGTTCTTC.

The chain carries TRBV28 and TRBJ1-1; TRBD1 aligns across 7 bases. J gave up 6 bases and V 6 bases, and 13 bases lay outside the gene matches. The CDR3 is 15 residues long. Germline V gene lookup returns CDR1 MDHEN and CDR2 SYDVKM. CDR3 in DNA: TGTGCCAGCAGCTTGACAAGCAGGGGGTTGGCTGAAGCTTTCTTT. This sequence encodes CASSLTSRGLAEAFF.

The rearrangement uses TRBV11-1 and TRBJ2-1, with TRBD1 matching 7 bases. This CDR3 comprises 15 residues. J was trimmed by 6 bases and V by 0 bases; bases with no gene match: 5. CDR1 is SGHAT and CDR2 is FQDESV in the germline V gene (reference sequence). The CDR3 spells CASSLARGNVNEQFF. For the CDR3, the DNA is TGTGCCAGCAGCTTAGCCAGGGGGAACGTCAATGAGCAGTTCTTC.

CDR3 sequence: CASRPADRGGIQYF. DNA of the CDR3: TGCGCCAGCAGACCTGCTGACAGGGGGGGCATTCAGTACTTC. This chain connects TRBV5-1 to TRBJ2-4; TRBD1 agrees at 9 bases. Germline loops: CDR1 SGHRS, CDR2 YFSETQ. The CDR3 is 14 amino acids. V shed 5 bases and J 9 bases; nucleotides not matched to a gene: 9.

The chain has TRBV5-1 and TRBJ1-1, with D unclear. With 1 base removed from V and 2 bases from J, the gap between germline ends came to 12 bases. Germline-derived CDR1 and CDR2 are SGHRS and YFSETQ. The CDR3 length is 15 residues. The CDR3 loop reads CASSLTPGRNTEAFF. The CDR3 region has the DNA TGCGCCAGCAGCTTGACCCCAGGCCGAAACACTGAAGCTTTCTTT. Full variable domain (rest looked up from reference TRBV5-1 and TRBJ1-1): KAGVTQTPRYLIKTRGQQVTLSCSPISGHRSVSWYQQTPGQGLQFLFEYFSETQRNKGNFPGRFSGRQFSNSRSEMNVSTLELGDSALYLCASSLTPGRNTEAFFGQGTRLTVV.

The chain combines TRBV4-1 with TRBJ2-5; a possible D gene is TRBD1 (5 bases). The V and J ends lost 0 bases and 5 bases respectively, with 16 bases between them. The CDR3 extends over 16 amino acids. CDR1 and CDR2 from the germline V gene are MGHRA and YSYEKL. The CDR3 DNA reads TGCGCCAGCAGCCAAGATCATGGCAGGGCCCTCGAGACCCAGTACTTC. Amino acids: CASSQDHGRALETQYF.

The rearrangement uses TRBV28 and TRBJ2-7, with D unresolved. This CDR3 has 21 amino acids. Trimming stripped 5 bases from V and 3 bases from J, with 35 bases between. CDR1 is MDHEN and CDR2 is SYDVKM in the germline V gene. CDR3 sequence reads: CASSPNPVGRISNILYYEQYF. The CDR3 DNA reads TGTGCCAGCAGTCCAAACCCGGTGGGTCGAATCTCGAATATACTATACTACGAGCAGTACTTC.

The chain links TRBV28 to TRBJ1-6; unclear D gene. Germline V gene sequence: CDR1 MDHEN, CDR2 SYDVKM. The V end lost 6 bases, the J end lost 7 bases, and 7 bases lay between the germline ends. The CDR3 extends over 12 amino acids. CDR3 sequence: CASSRPNSPLHF. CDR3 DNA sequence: TGTGCCAGCAGCCGACCGAATTCACCCCTCCACTTT.